Following are 10 T cell receptor beta chains from one sample sequenced in a study of blood T cell repertoires in COVID-19. The repertoire was sequenced with immunoSEQ multiplex PCR; TCRdb's copy has only in-frame clones and lacks some. The sample records about 220,000 clones, 70% to 90% being singletons. The sequencing input was peripheral blood. The receptors come from a man aged 50 or older who had recovered from COVID-19.

The CDR3 DNA reads as TGTGCCCTAGGGGGGGGGTATGGCTACACCTTC. Protein sequence: CALGGGYGYTF. This chain uses TRBV6-5 with TRBJ1-2, with a tentative D call TRBD1 (6 bases). The CDR3 consists of 11 residues. CDR1 MNHEY and CDR2 SVGAGI come from the germline V gene. V shed 11 bases and J shed 5 bases, with 12 bases lying between them.

The chain links TRBV3-1 (or the pseudogene TRBV3-2) to TRBJ2-1; weak D call: TRBD2 (6 bases). Deletions cut 4 bases from V and 10 bases from J, with 14 bases between. This CDR3 has 13 amino acids. From germline, CDR1 is LGHDT and CDR2 YNNKEL (reference sequence). In DNA form, the CDR3 reads TGTGCCAGCAGCCTAGCCGGTGCGGGGGAGCAGTTCTTC. Its protein is CASSLAGAGEQFF.

This clone occurred a few times. V and J are TRBV2 and TRBJ1-1; TRBD1 agrees at 7 bases. Trimming cost V 7 bases and J 2 bases; bases outside gene matches: 7. Germline values: CDR1 SNHLY, CDR2 FYNNEI. This CDR3 is 14 amino acids long. The CDR3 loop is CASILTGINTEAFF. The CDR3 DNA follows: TGTGCCAGCATTTTGACAGGGATCAACACTGAAGCTTTCTTT. The full variable domain, with the rest looked up from reference TRBV2 and TRBJ1-1, is EPEVTQTPSHQVTQMGQEVILRCVPISNHLYFYWYRQILGQKVEFLVSFYNNEISEKSEIFDDQFSVERPDGSNFTLKIRSTKLEDSAMYFCASILTGINTEAFFGQGTRLTVV.

V gene TRBV28 combines with J gene TRBJ2-7; unclear D gene. Trimming removed 10 bases at V and 3 bases at J, with 22 bases between. Germline V gene sequence: CDR1 MDHEN, CDR2 SYDVKM. This CDR3 has 15 residues. The CDR3 bases are TGTGCCACCCAAAGTCCCAGGTTTGCTGTCTACGAGCAGTACTTC. It yields the protein CATQSPRFAVYEQYF.

This chain joins TRBV4-2 and TRBJ2-6, with a tentative D call TRBD2 (5 bases). Germline CDR1 LGHNA, CDR2 YNFKEQ. The CDR3 is 17 amino acids. V was clipped by 0 bases and J by 0 bases, with 9 bases between them. The CDR3 loop reads CASSQDRGFSGANVLTF. The CDR3 nucleotides read TGTGCCAGCAGCCAAGATCGGGGTTTCTCTGGGGCCAACGTCCTGACTTTC.

This clone was seen just once. The chain joins TRBV9 to TRBJ2-3; D call uncertain. Trimming took off 0 bases at V and 0 bases at J, with 8 bases between the two ends. Germline V gives CDR1 SGDLS, CDR2 YYNGEE. This CDR3 comprises 15 residues. The CDR3 sequence is CASSVGALSTDTQYF. The CDR3 DNA sequence: TGTGCCAGCAGCGTAGGGGCTCTTAGCACAGATACGCAGTATTTT.

The genes are TRBV6-5 and TRBJ2-7; tentative D call: TRBD1 (6 bases). Germline assignment: CDR1 MNHEY and CDR2 SVGAGI. Between the trimmed V and J ends, which lost 5 bases and 6 bases, there was a span of 8 bases. The CDR3 is 11 residues long. The CDR3, as DNA: TGTGCCAGCAGTAGGGGGTTCGAGCAGTACTTC. Its protein product is CASSRGFEQYF.

The rearrangement uses TRBV19 and TRBJ2-3, with 7 bases lining up with TRBD1. Germline CDR1 reads LNHDA; CDR2 reads SQIVND (reference sequence). The CDR3 consists of 13 residues. The CDR3 region has the DNA TGTGCGACCCGCGACAGGGCCACAGATACGCAGTATTTT. Amino acids: CATRDRATDTQYF.

V gene TRBV11-2 combines with J gene TRBJ2-1; 9 bases match TRBD2. CDR3 length: 17 residues. V was clipped by 3 bases and J by 3 bases; unmatched bases: 9. The V gene's germline CDR1 is SGHAT and CDR2 FQNNGV. CDR3 protein: CASSFSGVAGVYNEQFF. DNA for the CDR3: TGTGCCAGCAGCTTCAGCGGTGTAGCGGGAGTCTACAATGAGCAGTTCTTC. Drawing the rest from reference TRBV11-2 and TRBJ2-1, the complete variable domain is EAGVAQSPRYKIIEKRQSVAFWCNPISGHATLYWYQQILGQGPKLLIQFQNNGVVDDSQLPKDRFSAERLKGVDSTLKIQPAKLEDSAVYLCASSFSGVAGVYNEQFFGPGTRLTVL.

The V and J genes are TRBV15 and TRBJ2-1; D gene uncertain. Germline CDR1 is LNHNV and CDR2 is YYDKDF (reference sequence). V was clipped by 0 bases and J by 6 bases, with 9 bases between them. This CDR3 contains 14 residues. CDR3 protein: CATSRDLIGNEQFF. CDR3 bases: TGTGCCACCAGCAGAGATCTAATTGGCAATGAGCAGTTCTTC.